These 14 T cell receptor beta chains were sequenced from one sample in a study of follicular helper T cells after annual influenza vaccination. Time point given: 2015-2016 season, pre-vaccination. Profiling relied on immunoSEQ multiplex PCR, and the TCRdb table lists in-frame clones only, not all of them. The data contain more than 8,500 clones, about 84% of them singletons. The input for sequencing was CXCR5+ CD38- circulating T follicular helper cells from blood, taken on the day of influenza vaccination. Subset indicated: circulating Tfh, non-naive CD4+CXCR5+PD-1+ (ICOS+CD38+ or ICOS-CD38-). These receptors were taken from an adult who received the influenza vaccine.

The chain recombines TRBV5-8 with TRBJ2-2; D is undetermined. Germline V gene data show CDR1 as SGHTS and CDR2 as YDEGEE. This CDR3 is built from 14 residues. Trimming removed 2 bases from V and 1 base from J, with 6 bases in between. CDR3 in DNA: TGTGCCAGCAGCTTAGTGCAGAACACCGGGGAGCTGTTTTTT. Translated: CASSLVQNTGELFF.

The table lists this clone with a count of one. The chain carries TRBV5-8 and TRBJ1-5, with D possibly matching TRBD1 (6 bases). CDR3 length equals 15 residues. V lost 3 bases and J 8 bases, leaving 18 bases between the germline ends. Germline V lookup: CDR1 SGHTS, CDR2 YDEGEE. The CDR3 nucleotides are TGTGCCAGCAGCTGGGGAGCAGGGACATCGGAGCCCCAGCATTTT. The encoded protein is CASSWGAGTSEPQHF. The entire variable domain, with the rest obtained from reference TRBV5-8 and TRBJ1-5, is as follows: EAGVTQSPTHLIKTRGQQATLRCSPISGHTSVYWYQQALGLGLQFLLWYDEGEERNRGNFPPRFSGRQFPNYSSELNVNALELEDSALYLCASSWGAGTSEPQHFGDGTRLSIL.

The V gene is TRBV5-5, the J gene TRBJ1-2; 10 bases line up with TRBD1. Germline CDR1 reads SGHKS; CDR2 reads YYEKEE (reference sequence). The V and J ends lost 0 bases and 10 bases, in that order; junction bases with no gene match: 9. The CDR3 length is 15 residues. CDR3 residues: CASSLDPGQGKVYTF. For the CDR3, the DNA is TGTGCCAGCAGCTTGGATCCGGGACAGGGGAAAGTCTACACCTTC. The full variable domain, with the rest looked up from reference TRBV5-5 and TRBJ1-2, is DAGVTQSPTHLIKTRGQQVTLRCSPISGHKSVSWYQQVLGQGPQFIFQYYEKEERGRGNFPDRFSARQFPNYSSELNVNALLLGDSALYLCASSLDPGQGKVYTFGSGTRLTVV.

The V gene is TRBV19, the J gene TRBJ1-2; TRBD1 is a possible D gene (6 bases). The CDR3 is 13 amino acids. Trimming took 4 bases from V and 4 from J, leaving 10 bases between them. CDR1 and CDR2 from the germline V gene are LNHDA and SQIVND (reference sequence). The CDR3 DNA reads TGTGCCAGTAGTAGAGGACAGACCTATGGCTACACCTTC. Residues: CASSRGQTYGYTF.

This clone was recorded a few times. The CDR3, as DNA: TGCGCCAGCAGTGAGTTTCCTGGACAGGGCTACGAGCAGTACTTC. It translates to CASSEFPGQGYEQYF. This chain joins TRBV10-1 and TRBJ2-7, with 8 positions matching TRBD1. Germline values: CDR1 WNHNN, CDR2 SYGVQD (reference sequence). The V segment lost 1 base and the J segment 3 bases; nucleotides outside the gene matches: 5. The CDR3 totals 15 residues.

V usage is TRBV18 and J usage is TRBJ1-5, with TRBD1 matching 12 bases. The J segment lost 7 bases and the V segment lost 5 bases, leaving 6 bases of the junction unmatched. Looked up from germline, CDR1 is KGHSH and CDR2 is LQKENI. The CDR3 length is 15 residues. The CDR3 reads CASSGTGGFNQPQHF. The CDR3 DNA reads as TGTGCCAGCTCAGGGACAGGGGGCTTCAACCAGCCCCAGCATTTT.

About this clone: Other DNA sequences within the sample encode an identical CDR3. The chain employs TRBV2 and TRBJ2-1, with 10 bases identical to TRBD2. Unmatched junction bases numbered 6, after V lost 1 base and J lost 6 bases. CDR3 length: 16 residues. Germline CDR1 is SNHLY and CDR2 is FYNNEI. CDR3 protein: CASSEGGLAGANEQFF. The CDR3 coding sequence is TGTGCCAGCAGTGAAGGTGGTCTAGCGGGAGCCAATGAGCAGTTCTTC. The full variable domain, rest sourced from reference TRBV2 and TRBJ2-1, is EPEVTQTPSHQVTQMGQEVILRCVPISNHLYFYWYRQILGQKVEFLVSFYNNEISEKSEIFDDQFSVERPDGSNFTLKIRSTKLEDSAMYFCASSEGGLAGANEQFFGPGTRLTVL.

J is TRBJ2-7 and V is TRBV6-8; 9 nucleotides line up with TRBD1. The CDR3 is 14 residues long. In germline, CDR1 is MNHGY, CDR2 SAAAGT. J was trimmed by 4 bases and V by 6 bases; bases with no gene match: 7. CDR3: CASRPQGARYEQYF. In DNA form, the CDR3 reads TGTGCCAGCAGACCACAGGGGGCTAGGTACGAGCAGTACTTC.

This chain joins TRBV7-9 and TRBJ2-1; TRBD1 matches at 10 bases. V dropped 2 bases and J dropped 0; count of bases not matched to a gene: 10. The CDR3 sequence is 19 residues long. Germline CDR1 SEHNR, CDR2 FQNEAQ (reference sequence). The CDR3 DNA is TGTGCCAGCAGCTTAAAAAGGACAGGGGGTTTGAGCTCCTACAATGAGCAGTTCTTC. Translated, it gives CASSLKRTGGLSSYNEQFF.

V is TRBV29-1 and J is TRBJ1-3; tentative D call: TRBD1 (6 bases). CDR3 size: 14 residues. V was shortened by 5 bases and J by 4 bases, with 15 bases between the two germline ends. The germline V gene encodes CDR1 SQVTM and CDR2 ANQGSEA. The CDR3: CSVMTGARGNTIYF. The CDR3 region has the DNA TGCAGCGTTATGACGGGGGCGCGGGGAAACACCATATATTTT.

This rearrangement joins TRBV5-1 to TRBJ2-5; 11 bases line up with TRBD2. V trimming: 4 bases; J trimming: 5 bases; junction bases outside the gene matches: 7. There are 15 residues in the CDR3. Germline V gives CDR1 SGHRS, CDR2 YFSETQ. CDR3 amino acids: CASSLTSGMVETQYF. In DNA, the CDR3 is TGCGCCAGCAGCCTGACTAGCGGGATGGTGGAGACCCAGTACTTC. Looking up the rest from reference TRBV5-1 and TRBJ2-5 gives the full variable domain: KAGVTQTPRYLIKTRGQQVTLSCSPISGHRSVSWYQQTPGQGLQFLFEYFSETQRNKGNFPGRFSGRQFSNSRSEMNVSTLELGDSALYLCASSLTSGMVETQYFGPGTRLLVL.

V is TRBV18 and J is TRBJ2-5, with 9 positions matching TRBD1. With V trimmed by 1 base and J by 1 base, 4 bases remained unmatched. Germline V gives CDR1 KGHSH, CDR2 LQKENI. This CDR3 is 16 amino acids long. The CDR3 reads CASSPQVTGGQETQYF. CDR3 coding DNA: TGTGCCAGCTCACCACAGGTGACAGGGGGCCAAGAGACCCAGTACTTC.

The V call is TRBV29-1, the J call TRBJ2-3; 8 positions match TRBD2. V lost 6 bases and J lost 2; bases outside the gene matches: 19. Per the germline V gene, CDR1 is SQVTM and CDR2 is ANQGSEA. This CDR3 region has 18 residues. The CDR3 DNA follows: TGCAGCGTCCAAACGGGGGGCCGAGCGGGAGAGTCCACAGATACGCAGTATTTT. Translation gives CSVQTGGRAGESTDTQYF.

The CDR3 loop reads CASSPGTGGANEKLFF. In nucleotides, the CDR3 is TGCGCCAGCAGCCCGGGGACGGGGGGAGCTAATGAAAAACTGTTTTTT. The chain links TRBV5-1 to TRBJ1-4, with D tentatively TRBD1 (5 bases). The V gene lost 4 bases and the J gene lost 3 bases, with 16 bases spanning the gap. Germline V gene lookup returns CDR1 SGHRS and CDR2 YFSETQ. CDR3 length equals 16 residues.